These T cell receptor beta chains were read from a single sample in a study of spatial heterogeneity in lung cancer. TCRdb passed the 5' RACE reads through MiXCR, listing each CDR3 protein once. This sample has 20,000 to 30,000 distinct CDR3 sequences, with around 4.5% found just once. The specimen was PBMCs, collected at surgery. The receptors stem from a male donor with early-stage non-small cell lung cancer. CDR3s include the opening cysteine and the closing phenylalanine or tryptophan. The order of the fields is J gene, D gene, clone size, V gene, CDR3 DNA, CDR3 protein. A D gene is named only where the DNA matches it firmly. A row's size may be missing; if present it is once, few, many or a size class.

J: TRBJ1-5
D: TRBD1
size: many
V: TRBV4-2
DNA: TGTGCCAGCAGCCAACGACTGACAGGGGCCTCCTCTGGACCCCAGCATTTT
CDR3: CASSQRLTGASSGPQHF

J: TRBJ2-5
D: NA
size: many
V: TRBV5-1
DNA: TGCGCCAGCAGCTTGGGTGGTGGAGGTGGTTTCGAGACCCAGTACTTC
CDR3: CASSLGGGGGFETQYF

J: TRBJ2-7
D: TRBD1
size: many
V: TRBV10-3
DNA: TGTGCCATCAGTACCGGGACAGAAGCCTACGAGCAGTACTTC
CDR3: CAISTGTEAYEQYF

J: TRBJ2-1
D: NA
size: many
V: TRBV28
DNA: TGTGCCAGCCTACAGGGAGTAGGTTACAATGAGCAGTTCTTC
CDR3: CASLQGVGYNEQFF

J: TRBJ2-3
D: NA
size: many
V: TRBV27
DNA: TGTGCCAGCAGTGCCACCGGGACTGAGAGCACAGATACGCAGTATTTT
CDR3: CASSATGTESTDTQYF

J: TRBJ2-5
D: NA
size: medium-sized
V: TRBV6-2/TRBV6-3
DNA: TGTGCCAGCAGTTGGGGGCAAGAGACCCAGTACTTC
CDR3: CASSWGQETQYF

J: TRBJ2-3
D: NA
size: medium-sized
V: TRBV28
DNA: TGTGCCAGCAGTCCCCCGGGACGGATTTCCACAGATACGCAGTATTTT
CDR3: CASSPPGRISTDTQYF

J: TRBJ2-4
D: TRBD1
size: many
V: TRBV20-1
DNA: TGCAGTGCTACAACGGACAGGGCGACCAAAAACATTCAGTACTTC
CDR3: CSATTDRATKNIQYF

J: TRBJ2-1
D: TRBD1
size: many
V: TRBV11-3
DNA: TGTGCCAGCAGCTTACGGGGACAGGGGTCCTACAATGAGCAGTTCTTC
CDR3: CASSLRGQGSYNEQFF

J: TRBJ1-4
D: NA
size: NA
V: TRBV28
DNA: TGTGCCAGCAGTAAACACCTAAATAATGAAAAACTGTTTTTT
CDR3: CASSKHLNNEKLFF

J: TRBJ2-2
D: NA
size: many
V: TRBV14
DNA: TGTGCCAGCAGCCGGGACCACCAAAACACCGGGGAGCTGTTTTTT
CDR3: CASSRDHQNTGELFF

J: TRBJ2-1
D: NA
size: many
V: TRBV9
DNA: TGTGCCAGCAGCCCTAGCTACAGGGTTGGGTTATACAATGAGCAGTTCTTC
CDR3: CASSPSYRVGLYNEQFF

J: TRBJ2-7
D: TRBD1
size: medium-sized
V: TRBV27
DNA: TGTGCCAGCAGTCGGCAGGGGGCCCACGAGCAGTACTTC
CDR3: CASSRQGAHEQYF

J: TRBJ2-2
D: TRBD2
size: many
V: TRBV5-4
DNA: TGTGCCAGCAGCCTCCGGGGGGGGCAGAAAGCCGGGGAGCTGTTTTTT
CDR3: CASSLRGGQKAGELFF

J: TRBJ2-3
D: NA
size: many
V: TRBV7-2
DNA: TGTGCCAGCAGCTTATTCTTGGGCGGGGTGAGCACAGATACGCAGTATTTT
CDR3: CASSLFLGGVSTDTQYF

J: TRBJ2-6
D: NA
size: many
V: TRBV3-1
DNA: TGTGCCAGCAGCCGGCTGTCCCGTGCTGGGGCCAACGTCCTGACTTTC
CDR3: CASSRLSRAGANVLTF

J: TRBJ2-1
D: TRBD1
size: many
V: TRBV11-2
DNA: TGTGCCAGCAGCCTCGGACAGGGATCCTACAATGAGCAGTTCTTC
CDR3: CASSLGQGSYNEQFF

J: TRBJ2-2
D: TRBD2
size: NA
V: TRBV9
DNA: TGTGCCAGCAGCGTAAGTCAGGCGGGGGGCCACACCGGGGAGCTGTTTTTT
CDR3: CASSVSQAGGHTGELFF

J: TRBJ2-7
D: NA
size: NA
V: TRBV6-1
DNA: TGTGCCAGCCTTGAATCAGGGACCTACGAGCAGTACTTC
CDR3: CASLESGTYEQYF

J: TRBJ2-7
D: NA
size: many
V: TRBV20-1
DNA: TGCAGTGCTATAAGGGGTCAGTCCTACGAGCAGTACTTC
CDR3: CSAIRGQSYEQYF

J: TRBJ1-3
D: NA
size: many
V: TRBV2
DNA: TGTGCCAGCAGTGGAAGATACTCTGGAAACACCATATATTTT
CDR3: CASSGRYSGNTIYF

J: TRBJ1-2
D: NA
size: many
V: TRBV27
DNA: TGTGCCAGCAGTCCCGGGGGGGGGACGCGTTTTTATGGCTACACCTTC
CDR3: CASSPGGGTRFYGYTF